Given below is one TCR beta chain in context. Blood was sampled at baseline, cycle 4 day 1, and cycle 7 day 1. The sample comes from a study of OX40 agonist ivuxolimab in advanced cancers. At the level of the study: Ivuxolimab, an agonistic anti-OX40 (CD134) antibody, was given to patients.

Only in-frame clones appear in the TCRdb table, and some are missing; sequencing was by immunoSEQ multiplex PCR. The table records some 71,000 clones, roughly 84% of them present only once. The CDR3 extends over 13 amino acids. V was trimmed by 6 bases and J by 0 bases, leaving 8 bases between them. Germline CDR1 SGHNT, CDR2 YENEEA. This material consisted of CD4+ or CD8+ T cells sorted from blood, taken in a trial of the OX40 agonist ivuxolimab. This receptor was identified in an adult with an advanced solid tumor such as melanoma, head and neck, liver or kidney cancer. The chain links TRBV11-3 to TRBJ1-1, with D uncertain. CDR3 in DNA: TGTGCCAGCAGTCGTCAGTTGAACACTGAAGCTTTCTTT. Translated: CASSRQLNTEAFF.